Detailed here is one T cell receptor (beta chain). The antigen is unknown. Second doses that came at about 4 or about 12 weeks were put together. The data belong to a study of T cell responses to AZD1222 COVID-19 vaccine. CDR3 size: 13 residues. Germline CDR1 LGHNA, CDR2 YSLEER. V was pared by 4 bases and J by 3 bases, with 2 bases of the junction left unmatched. The study's findings and limits: Repertoires were obtained solely post-peak T cell response. Spike-specific TCR breadth rose after two AZD1222 doses, and depth rose as well. Mapped onto spike, vaccine-associated CD4 TCRs spanned it and were dominant at 160-218 and 743-854.

Profiling relied on immunoSEQ multiplex PCR, and the TCRdb table lists in-frame clones only, not all of them. The sample records over 55,000 clones, around 80% being singletons. The sequences come from peripheral blood, collected 28 days after the second AZD1222 dose. This clonotype originated in an adult who received the AZD1222 COVID-19 vaccine. This chain uses TRBV4-3 with TRBJ1-2, with 7 nucleotides matching TRBD1. The CDR3 loop is CASSLGTDYGYTF. The CDR3 DNA follows: TGCGCCAGCAGCCTCGGGACAGACTATGGCTACACCTTC.